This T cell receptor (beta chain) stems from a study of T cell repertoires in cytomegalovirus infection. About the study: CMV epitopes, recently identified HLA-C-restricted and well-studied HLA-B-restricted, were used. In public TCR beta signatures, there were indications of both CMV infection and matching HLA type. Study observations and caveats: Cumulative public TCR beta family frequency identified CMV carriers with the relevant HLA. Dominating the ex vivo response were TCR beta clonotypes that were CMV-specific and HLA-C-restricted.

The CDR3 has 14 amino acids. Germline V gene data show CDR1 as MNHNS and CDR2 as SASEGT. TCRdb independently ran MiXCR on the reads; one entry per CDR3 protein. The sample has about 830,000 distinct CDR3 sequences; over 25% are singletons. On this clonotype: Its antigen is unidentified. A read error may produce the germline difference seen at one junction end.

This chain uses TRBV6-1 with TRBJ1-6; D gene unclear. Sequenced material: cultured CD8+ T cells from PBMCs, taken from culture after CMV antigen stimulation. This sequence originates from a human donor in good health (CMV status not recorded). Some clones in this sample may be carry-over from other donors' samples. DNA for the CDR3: TGTGCCAGCAGAAAGGGTCCCAATAATTCATCCCTCCACTTT. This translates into CASRKGPNNSSLHF.